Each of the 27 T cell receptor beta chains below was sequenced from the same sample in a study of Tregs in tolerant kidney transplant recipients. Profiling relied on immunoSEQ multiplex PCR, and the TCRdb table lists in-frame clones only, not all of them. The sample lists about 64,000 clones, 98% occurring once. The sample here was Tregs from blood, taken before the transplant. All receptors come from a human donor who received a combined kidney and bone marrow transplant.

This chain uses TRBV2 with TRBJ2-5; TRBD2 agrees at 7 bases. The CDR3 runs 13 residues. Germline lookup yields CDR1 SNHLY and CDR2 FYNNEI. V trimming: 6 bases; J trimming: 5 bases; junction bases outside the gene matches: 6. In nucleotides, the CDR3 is TGTGCCAGCAGGAAGGGAGGGGACGAGACCCAGTACTTC. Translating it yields CASRKGGDETQYF.

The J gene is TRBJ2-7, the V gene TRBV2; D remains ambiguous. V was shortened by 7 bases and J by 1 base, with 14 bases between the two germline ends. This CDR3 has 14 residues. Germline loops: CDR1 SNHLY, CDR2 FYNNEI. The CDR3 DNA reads TGTGCCAGCATCCGGAGCGCCCTGTCCTACGAGCAGTACTTC. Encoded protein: CASIRSALSYEQYF.

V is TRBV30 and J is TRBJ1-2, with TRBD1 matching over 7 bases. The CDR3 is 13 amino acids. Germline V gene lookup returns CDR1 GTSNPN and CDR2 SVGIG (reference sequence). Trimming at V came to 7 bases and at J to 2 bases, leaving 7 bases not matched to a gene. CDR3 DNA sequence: TGTGCCTACAGACAGGGTGAGAACTATGGCTACACCTTC. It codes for CAYRQGENYGYTF.

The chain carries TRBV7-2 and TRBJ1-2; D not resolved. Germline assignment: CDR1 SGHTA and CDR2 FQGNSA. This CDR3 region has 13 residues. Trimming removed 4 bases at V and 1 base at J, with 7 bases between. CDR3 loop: CASSSTGNYGYTF. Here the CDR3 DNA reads TGTGCCAGCAGCTCTACGGGTAACTATGGCTACACCTTC.

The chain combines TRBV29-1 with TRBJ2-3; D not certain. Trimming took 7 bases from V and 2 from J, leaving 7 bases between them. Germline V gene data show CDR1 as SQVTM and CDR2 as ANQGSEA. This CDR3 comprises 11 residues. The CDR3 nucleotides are TGCAGCGGGCAGAACACAGATACGCAGTATTTT. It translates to CSGQNTDTQYF.

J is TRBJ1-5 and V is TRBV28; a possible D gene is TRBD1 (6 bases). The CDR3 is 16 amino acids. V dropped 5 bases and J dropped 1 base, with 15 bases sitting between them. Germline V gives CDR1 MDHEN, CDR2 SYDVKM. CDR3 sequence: CASSLTGFNSNQPQHF. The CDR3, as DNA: TGTGCCAGCAGTCTCACAGGGTTTAACAGCAATCAGCCCCAGCATTTT.

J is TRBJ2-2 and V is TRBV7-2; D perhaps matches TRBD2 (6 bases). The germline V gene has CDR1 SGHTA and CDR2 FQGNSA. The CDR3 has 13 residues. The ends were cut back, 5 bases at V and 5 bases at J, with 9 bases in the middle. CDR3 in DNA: TGTGCCAGCAGCCAGAGCGGGACCGGGGAGCTGTTTTTT. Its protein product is CASSQSGTGELFF.

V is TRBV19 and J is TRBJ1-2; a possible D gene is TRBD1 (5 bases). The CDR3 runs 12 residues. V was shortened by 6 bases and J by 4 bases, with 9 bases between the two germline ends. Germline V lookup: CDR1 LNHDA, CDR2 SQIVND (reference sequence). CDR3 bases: TGTGCCAGTAGCTGGGGCGGCTATGGCTACACCTTC. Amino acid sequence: CASSWGGYGYTF.

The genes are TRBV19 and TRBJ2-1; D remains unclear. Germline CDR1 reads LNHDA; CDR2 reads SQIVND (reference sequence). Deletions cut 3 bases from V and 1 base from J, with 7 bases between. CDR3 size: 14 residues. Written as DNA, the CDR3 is TGTGCCAGTAGTATGGGCCGGTCCTACAATGAGCAGTTCTTC. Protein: CASSMGRSYNEQFF.

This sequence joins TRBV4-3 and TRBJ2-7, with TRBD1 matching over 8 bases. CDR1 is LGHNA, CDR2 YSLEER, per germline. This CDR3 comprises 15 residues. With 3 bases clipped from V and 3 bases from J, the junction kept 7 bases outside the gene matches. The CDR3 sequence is CASSQKTGVYYEQYF. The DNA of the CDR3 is TGCGCCAGCAGCCAGAAGACAGGGGTGTACTACGAGCAGTACTTC.

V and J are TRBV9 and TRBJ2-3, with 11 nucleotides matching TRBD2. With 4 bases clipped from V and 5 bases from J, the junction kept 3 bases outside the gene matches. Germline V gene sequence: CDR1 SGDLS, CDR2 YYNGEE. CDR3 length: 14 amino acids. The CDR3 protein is CASSSTSGGDTQYF. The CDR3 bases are TGTGCCAGCAGCTCCACTAGCGGGGGAGATACGCAGTATTTT.

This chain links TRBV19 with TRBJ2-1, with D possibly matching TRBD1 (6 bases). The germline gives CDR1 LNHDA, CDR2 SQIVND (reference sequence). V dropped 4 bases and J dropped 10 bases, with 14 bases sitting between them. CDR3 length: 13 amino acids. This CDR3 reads CASSTTTGWEQFF. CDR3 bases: TGTGCCAGTAGTACCACTACAGGGTGGGAGCAGTTCTTC.

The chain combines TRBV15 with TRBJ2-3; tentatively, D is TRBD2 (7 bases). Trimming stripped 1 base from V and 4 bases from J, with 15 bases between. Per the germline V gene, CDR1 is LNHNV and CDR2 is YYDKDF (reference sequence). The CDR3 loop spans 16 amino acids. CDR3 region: CATSRGRGGVADTQYF. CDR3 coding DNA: TGTGCCACCAGCAGAGGGAGGGGGGGAGTGGCAGATACGCAGTATTTT.

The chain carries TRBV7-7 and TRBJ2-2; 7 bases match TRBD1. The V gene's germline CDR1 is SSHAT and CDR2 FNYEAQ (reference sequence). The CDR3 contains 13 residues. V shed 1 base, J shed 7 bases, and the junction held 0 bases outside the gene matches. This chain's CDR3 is CASSLDRGGELFF. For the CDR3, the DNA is TGTGCCAGCAGCTTAGACAGGGGCGGGGAGCTGTTTTTT.

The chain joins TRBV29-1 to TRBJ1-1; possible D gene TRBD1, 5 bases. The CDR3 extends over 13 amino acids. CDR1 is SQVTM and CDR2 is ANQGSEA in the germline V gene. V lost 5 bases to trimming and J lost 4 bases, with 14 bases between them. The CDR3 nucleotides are TGCAGCGTTCCGTCAACGGGGGGCACTGAAGCTTTCTTT. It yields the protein CSVPSTGGTEAFF.

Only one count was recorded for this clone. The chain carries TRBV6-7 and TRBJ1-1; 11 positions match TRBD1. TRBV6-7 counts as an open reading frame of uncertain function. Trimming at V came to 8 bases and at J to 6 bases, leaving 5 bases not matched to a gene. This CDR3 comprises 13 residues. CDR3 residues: CASQGQGVPEAFF. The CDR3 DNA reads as TGTGCCAGCCAGGGACAGGGGGTCCCTGAAGCTTTCTTT.

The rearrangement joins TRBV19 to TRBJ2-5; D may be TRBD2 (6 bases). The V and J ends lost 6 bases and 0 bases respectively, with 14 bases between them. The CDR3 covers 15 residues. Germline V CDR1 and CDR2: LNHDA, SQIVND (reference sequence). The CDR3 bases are TGTGCCAGTAGGCCCCGGGGGTTGTACCAAGAGACCCAGTACTTC. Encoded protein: CASRPRGLYQETQYF.

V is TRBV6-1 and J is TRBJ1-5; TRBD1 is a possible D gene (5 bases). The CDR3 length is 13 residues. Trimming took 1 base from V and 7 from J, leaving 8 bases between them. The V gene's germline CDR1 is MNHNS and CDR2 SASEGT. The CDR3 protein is CASSEGGRQPQHF. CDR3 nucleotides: TGTGCCAGCAGTGAAGGGGGGAGGCAGCCCCAGCATTTT.

CDR3 nucleotides: TGCGCCAGCAGCGAGAACGCGCGGAAATCCTCAGAGCAAAGCTCCTACAATGAGCAGTTCTTC. Its translation is CASSENARKSSEQSSYNEQFF. This chain connects TRBV5-1 to TRBJ2-1; D remains unclear. The V end was cut by 4 bases, the J end by 0 bases, with 29 bases between. Germline CDR1 and CDR2: SGHRS and YFSETQ. The CDR3 length is 21 residues.

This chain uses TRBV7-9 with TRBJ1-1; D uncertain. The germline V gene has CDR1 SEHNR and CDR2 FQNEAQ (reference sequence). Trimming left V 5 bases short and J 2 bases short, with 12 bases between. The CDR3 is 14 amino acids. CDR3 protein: CASSPFAINTEAFF. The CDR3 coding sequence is TGTGCCAGCAGCCCTTTTGCGATCAACACTGAAGCTTTCTTT.

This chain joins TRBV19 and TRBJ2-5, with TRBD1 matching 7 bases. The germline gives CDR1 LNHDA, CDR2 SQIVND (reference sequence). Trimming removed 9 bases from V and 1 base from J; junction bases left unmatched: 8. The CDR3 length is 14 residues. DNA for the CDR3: TGTGCCAGCCAGCGTGGGGACAGCCAAGAGACCCAGTACTTC. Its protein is CASQRGDSQETQYF.

CDR3 nucleotide sequence: TGTGCCAGCAGCTTTGGCGGGAGTCCCCTGTATGAGCAGTTCTTC. It is translated as CASSFGGSPLYEQFF. J is TRBJ2-1 and V is TRBV11-2, with 7 bases aligning to TRBD2. Germline CDR1 and CDR2: SGHAT and FQNNGV. This CDR3 spans 15 amino acids. The trim removed 3 bases at V and 8 bases at J, leaving 10 bases unmatched.

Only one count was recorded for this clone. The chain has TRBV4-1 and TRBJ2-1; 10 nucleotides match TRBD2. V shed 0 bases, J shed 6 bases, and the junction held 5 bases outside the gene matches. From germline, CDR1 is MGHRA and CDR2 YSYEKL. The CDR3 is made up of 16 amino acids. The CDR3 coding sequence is TGCGCCAGCAGCCAAGATCAGGGACTAGCGCGCAATGAGCAGTTCTTC. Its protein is CASSQDQGLARNEQFF.

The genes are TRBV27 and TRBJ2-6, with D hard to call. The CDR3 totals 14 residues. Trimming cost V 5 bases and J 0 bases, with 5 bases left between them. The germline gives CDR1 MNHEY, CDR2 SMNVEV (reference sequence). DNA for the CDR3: TGTGCCAGCAGTCTAAGCTCTGGGGCCAACGTCCTGACTTTC. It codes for CASSLSSGANVLTF.

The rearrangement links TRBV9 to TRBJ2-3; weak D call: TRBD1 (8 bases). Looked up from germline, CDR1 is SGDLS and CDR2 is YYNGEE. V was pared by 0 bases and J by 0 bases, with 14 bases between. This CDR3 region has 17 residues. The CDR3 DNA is TGTGCCAGCAGCGTAGGAACAGGGGGGGGCAGCACAGATACGCAGTATTTT. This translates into CASSVGTGGGSTDTQYF.

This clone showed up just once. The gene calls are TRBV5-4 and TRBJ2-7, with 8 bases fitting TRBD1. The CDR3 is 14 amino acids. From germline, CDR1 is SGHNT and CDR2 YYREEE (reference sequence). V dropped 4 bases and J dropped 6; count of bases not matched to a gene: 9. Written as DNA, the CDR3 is TGTGCCAGCAGCACAGGACAGGGTATATTCGAGCAGTACTTC. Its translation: CASSTGQGIFEQYF.

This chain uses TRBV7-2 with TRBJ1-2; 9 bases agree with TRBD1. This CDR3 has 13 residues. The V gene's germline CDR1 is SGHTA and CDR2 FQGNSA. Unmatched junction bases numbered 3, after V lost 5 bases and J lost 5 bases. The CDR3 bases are TGTGCCAGCAGCCGACAGGGGGTATATGGCTACACCTTC. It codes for CASSRQGVYGYTF.